The text below deals with one T cell receptor (beta chain). What it recognizes is unknown. This CDR3 spans 15 amino acids. The V and J ends lost 8 bases and 3 bases, in that order; junction bases with no gene match: 10. Per germline, CDR1 MNHEY and CDR2 SVGAGI. This specimen comes from a study of T cell responses to AZD1222 COVID-19 vaccine. For the study at large: Pooling covered second doses at about 4 or about 12 weeks.

Study outcomes and limitations: CD4 TCRs linked to vaccination spanned spike, dominating at 160-218 and 743-854. Compared with day 0, the breadth and depth of the Spike-specific TCR repertoire rose significantly after two doses of AZD1222. Seropositive status at baseline applied to only five to seven AZD1222 recipients.

Produced via immunoSEQ multiplex PCR; TCRdb's table is partial and in-frame only. The sample lists roughly 180,000 clones, about 93% seen once, with approximately 0.6% in the top ten. This specimen consisted of peripheral blood, obtained on day 0 of AZD1222 vaccination. V is TRBV6-5 and J is TRBJ2-1; 7 nucleotides agree with TRBD1. This TCR came from an adult in good health. The CDR3 spells CASLLRTGNYNEQFF. The DNA of the CDR3 is TGTGCCAGCCTCCTAAGGACAGGCAACTACAATGAGCAGTTCTTC.